This is a list of T cell receptor beta chains from one sample in a study of cytomegalovirus exposure and HLA in healthy donors. Libraries were prepared by immunoSEQ multiplex PCR; TCRdb keeps only in-frame clonotypes and omits some of them. Of around 150,000 clones in the sample, around 79% are singletons; the top ten hold less than 9%. The sequenced material came from PBMCs. The receptor set was obtained from a male donor in good health and CMV-seropositive. Each CDR3 is given with its conserved first and last residue. D genes are given only for firm matches. The size of a clone is reported for some rows only, either as once, few or many, or as a class for expanded clones.

J gene: TRBJ2-7; clone size: NA; V gene: TRBV5-1; D gene: NA; CDR3 DNA: TGCGCCAGCAGCCCTAGGGACACCCTCTACGAGCAGTACTTC; CDR3 protein: CASSPRDTLYEQYF
J gene: TRBJ2-3; clone size: NA; V gene: TRBV5-8; D gene: NA; CDR3 DNA: TGTGCCAGCAGCTTGTGGACTAACACAGATACGCAGTATTTT; CDR3 protein: CASSLWTNTDTQYF
J gene: TRBJ1-4; clone size: NA; V gene: TRBV5-1; D gene: TRBD1; CDR3 DNA: TGCGCCAGCAGCCTCGGACAGGGACGGAATGAAAAACTGTTTTTT; CDR3 protein: CASSLGQGRNEKLFF
J gene: TRBJ2-3; clone size: NA; V gene: TRBV7-9; D gene: NA; CDR3 DNA: TGTGCCAGCAGCCCCTGGGCAGGGGATACGCAGTATTTT; CDR3 protein: CASSPWAGDTQYF
J gene: TRBJ2-1; clone size: NA; V gene: TRBV6-1; D gene: TRBD2; CDR3 DNA: TGTGCCAGCCGACTAGGGACTAGCGGAAATGAGCAGTTCTTC; CDR3 protein: CASRLGTSGNEQFF
J gene: TRBJ1-3; clone size: NA; V gene: TRBV4-3; D gene: NA; CDR3 DNA: TGCGCCAGCAGCCAAGATAGTACCTTCTCTGGAAACACCATATATTTT; CDR3 protein: CASSQDSTFSGNTIYF
J gene: TRBJ1-2; clone size: NA; V gene: TRBV30; D gene: TRBD1; CDR3 DNA: TGTGCCTGGACCCTAGGACAGGGAGGCTATGGCTACACCTTC; CDR3 protein: CAWTLGQGGYGYTF
J gene: TRBJ2-7; clone size: NA; V gene: TRBV10-3; D gene: NA; CDR3 DNA: TGTGCCATCAGTGAGGGCCCCGGGGGGCTCACCTACGAGCAGTACTTC; CDR3 protein: CAISEGPGGLTYEQYF
J gene: TRBJ2-7; clone size: few; V gene: TRBV4-3; D gene: NA; CDR3 DNA: TGCGCCAGCAGCCAAGAAGCCCCCTACGAGCAGTACTTC; CDR3 protein: CASSQEAPYEQYF
J gene: TRBJ2-2; clone size: NA; V gene: TRBV7-9; D gene: TRBD2; CDR3 DNA: TGTTCCAGCAGCCCGTTTAGCGGGGGTAACACCGGGGAGCTGTTTTTT; CDR3 protein: CSSSPFSGGNTGELFF
J gene: TRBJ2-1; clone size: few; V gene: TRBV7-8; D gene: NA; CDR3 DNA: TGTGCCAGCAGCCCCGGACGGGGTGAGCAGTTCTTC; CDR3 protein: CASSPGRGEQFF
J gene: TRBJ1-2; clone size: NA; V gene: TRBV6-1; D gene: NA; CDR3 DNA: TGTGCCAGCAGTTTAGCGGGCGAGAGGGGCTACACCTTC; CDR3 protein: CASSLAGERGYTF
J gene: TRBJ1-1; clone size: NA; V gene: TRBV10-3; D gene: NA; CDR3 DNA: TGTGCCATCAGTGAAGGGGAGGGGGGCACTGAAGCTTTCTTT; CDR3 protein: CAISEGEGGTEAFF
J gene: TRBJ1-3; clone size: NA; V gene: TRBV2; D gene: NA; CDR3 DNA: TGTGCCAGCGGGCAGGGGCCCTCTGGAAACACCATATATTTT; CDR3 protein: CASGQGPSGNTIYF
J gene: TRBJ1-1; clone size: few; V gene: TRBV2; D gene: TRBD1; CDR3 DNA: TGTGCCAGCAGTTCGACAGGGAGGTTT; CDR3 protein: CASSSTGRF
J gene: TRBJ1-2; clone size: NA; V gene: TRBV19; D gene: NA; CDR3 DNA: TGTGCCAGTAGTATCGTTGATGGCTACACCTTC; CDR3 protein: CASSIVDGYTF
J gene: TRBJ1-2; clone size: few; V gene: TRBV5-6; D gene: NA; CDR3 DNA: TGTGCCAGCAGGGGCGACACCATCTATGGCTACACCTTC; CDR3 protein: CASRGDTIYGYTF
J gene: TRBJ1-1; clone size: NA; V gene: TRBV12-5; D gene: TRBD1; CDR3 DNA: TGTGCTAGTGGCCGAGACAGGGACAAAGCTTTCTTT; CDR3 protein: CASGRDRDKAFF
J gene: TRBJ1-4; clone size: NA; V gene: TRBV6-5; D gene: NA; CDR3 DNA: TGTGCCAGCGGAACAGTACAGGAGATTAATGAAAAACTGTTTTTT; CDR3 protein: CASGTVQEINEKLFF
J gene: TRBJ2-3; clone size: NA; V gene: TRBV11-2; D gene: NA; CDR3 DNA: TGTGCCAGCAGCTTTCAGCTAGCTGCAGATACGCAGTATTTT; CDR3 protein: CASSFQLAADTQYF
J gene: TRBJ1-1; clone size: NA; V gene: TRBV5-4; D gene: NA; CDR3 DNA: TGTGCCAGCAGCCTCGGCGGTAACACTGAAGCTTTCTTT; CDR3 protein: CASSLGGNTEAFF
J gene: TRBJ1-1; clone size: NA; V gene: TRBV13; D gene: TRBD1; CDR3 DNA: TGTGCCAGCAGCCCACGACAGGGGGCGCATGTTAATGAAGCTTTCTTT; CDR3 protein: CASSPRQGAHVNEAFF
J gene: TRBJ2-3; clone size: NA; V gene: TRBV9; D gene: NA; CDR3 DNA: TGTGCCAGCAGCCCCCACCCGACTAGTACAGATACGCAGTATTTT; CDR3 protein: CASSPHPTSTDTQYF
J gene: TRBJ2-4; clone size: NA; V gene: TRBV19; D gene: NA; CDR3 DNA: TGTGCCAGTAGTATAGAAAGGGGGGGCTTATGGTACTTC; CDR3 protein: CASSIERGGLWYF
J gene: TRBJ2-1; clone size: NA; V gene: TRBV7-2; D gene: NA; CDR3 DNA: TGTGCCAGCAGCTTAGATGCGGGTGCCAATGAGCAGTTCTTC; CDR3 protein: CASSLDAGANEQFF
J gene: TRBJ2-2; clone size: NA; V gene: TRBV29-1; D gene: NA; CDR3 DNA: TGCAGCGTTGCAGGGGGACTAGTGAACACCGGGGAGCTGTTTTTT; CDR3 protein: CSVAGGLVNTGELFF
J gene: TRBJ1-2; clone size: NA; V gene: TRBV5-6; D gene: TRBD1; CDR3 DNA: TGTGCCAGCAGTCCCACGACAGGGAGTGGCTACACCTTC; CDR3 protein: CASSPTTGSGYTF